This entry lists 5 T cell receptor beta chains sequenced from one sample in a study of siplizumab effects on memory and regulatory T cells. Using immunoSEQ multiplex PCR, the repertoire was profiled, and TCRdb retains in-frame clones only, with some absent. The table shows some 100,000 clones, with roughly 96% occurring only once. The sequenced sample consisted of naive CD4+ T cells sorted from blood. The origin of the receptors is a human donor in good health.

V and J are TRBV19 and TRBJ1-5; D call uncertain. The germline CDR1 and CDR2 sequences are LNHDA and SQIVND (reference sequence). This CDR3 contains 14 residues. With 7 bases removed from V and 6 bases from J, the gap between germline ends came to 16 bases. In DNA, the CDR3 is TGTGCCAGTACCGCAGATACTGTGGTTCAGCCCCAGCATTTT. Amino acid sequence: CASTADTVVQPQHF.

The chain joins TRBV7-9 to TRBJ2-1; 8 nucleotides line up with TRBD2. The CDR3 runs 15 residues. The germline CDR1 and CDR2 sequences are SEHNR and FQNEAQ (reference sequence). V was pared by 3 bases and J by 4 bases, with 5 bases of the junction left unmatched. CDR3 nucleotide sequence: TGTGCCAGCAGCTTTGTGGGCGGGGGGTACAATGAGCAGTTCTTC. This gives the protein CASSFVGGGYNEQFF.

The rearrangement links TRBV19 to TRBJ2-5; possible D gene TRBD1, 6 bases. The V gene's germline CDR1 is LNHDA and CDR2 SQIVND (reference sequence). CDR3 length: 14 residues. V lost 3 bases and J 2 bases, leaving 10 bases between the germline ends. The CDR3 bases are TGTGCCAGTAGTATGGGCAGGGGTCAAGAGACCCAGTACTTC. As protein: CASSMGRGQETQYF.

This chain links TRBV5-1 with TRBJ1-1; perhaps TRBD1 as D (5 bases). Germline-derived CDR1 and CDR2 are SGHRS and YFSETQ. The V and J ends lost 1 base and 0 bases respectively, with 7 bases between them. The CDR3 is 14 residues long. The CDR3 DNA reads as TGCGCCAGCAGCTTGACAGGCCTGAACACTGAAGCTTTCTTT. This sequence encodes CASSLTGLNTEAFF. Filled out from reference TRBV5-1 and TRBJ1-1, the complete variable domain reads KAGVTQTPRYLIKTRGQQVTLSCSPISGHRSVSWYQQTPGQGLQFLFEYFSETQRNKGNFPGRFSGRQFSNSRSEMNVSTLELGDSALYLCASSLTGLNTEAFFGQGTRLTVV.

The rearrangement links TRBV6-5 to TRBJ2-3, with D maybe TRBD2 (6 bases). CDR3 length equals 14 residues. The germline gives CDR1 MNHEY, CDR2 SVGAGI. Trimming shortened V by 4 bases and J by 7 bases, and 15 bases separated the two germline ends. DNA for the CDR3: TGTGCCAGCAGTTCGGACTATCGCTCCCATACGCAGTATTTT. Protein sequence: CASSSDYRSHTQYF.